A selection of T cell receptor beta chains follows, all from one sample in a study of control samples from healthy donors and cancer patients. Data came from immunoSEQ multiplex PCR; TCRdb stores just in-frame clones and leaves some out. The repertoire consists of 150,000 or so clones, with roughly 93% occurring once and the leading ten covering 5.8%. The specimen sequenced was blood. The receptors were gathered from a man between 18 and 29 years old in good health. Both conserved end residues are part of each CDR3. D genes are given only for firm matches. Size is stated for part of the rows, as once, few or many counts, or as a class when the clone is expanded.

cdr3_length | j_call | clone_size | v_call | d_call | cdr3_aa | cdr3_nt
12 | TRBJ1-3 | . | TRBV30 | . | CAWSVTGNTIYF | TGTGCCTGGAGTGTGACTGGAAACACCATATATTTT
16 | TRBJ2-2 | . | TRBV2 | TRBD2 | CASSQGTSGLTGELFF | TGTGCCAGCAGTCAAGGGACTAGCGGACTCACCGGGGAGCTGTTTTTT
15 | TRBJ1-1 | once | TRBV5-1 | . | CASSQGAGLNTEAFF | TGCGCCAGCAGCCAAGGAGCAGGGTTGAACACTGAAGCTTTCTTT
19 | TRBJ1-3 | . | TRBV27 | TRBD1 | CASSLSSTNRGYSGNTIYF | TGTGCCAGCAGTTTATCTTCCACTAACAGGGGCTACTCTGGAAACACCATATATTTT
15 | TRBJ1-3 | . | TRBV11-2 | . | CASTITGLSGNTIYF | TGTGCCAGCACCATAACAGGGCTGTCTGGAAACACCATATATTTT
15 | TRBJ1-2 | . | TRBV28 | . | CASNLFTEGPAGYTF | TGTGCCAGCAACCTATTCACGGAGGGGCCCGCGGGCTACACCTTC
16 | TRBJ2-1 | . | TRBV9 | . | CASSPEGRPSYNEQFF | TGTGCCAGCAGCCCCGAGGGTAGGCCCTCCTACAATGAGCAGTTCTTC
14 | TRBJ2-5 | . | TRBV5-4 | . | CASSLGGSQETQYF | TGTGCCAGCAGCTTGGGGGGCAGCCAAGAGACCCAGTACTTC
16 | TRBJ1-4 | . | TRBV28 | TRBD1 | CASNPGQASTNEKLFF | TGTGCCAGCAATCCCGGACAGGCGTCAACTAATGAAAAACTGTTTTTT
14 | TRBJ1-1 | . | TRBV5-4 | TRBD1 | CASSLGQGGTEAFF | TGTGCCAGCAGCCTGGGACAGGGAGGCACTGAAGCTTTCTTT
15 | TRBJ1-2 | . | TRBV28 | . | CASIASGTPASGYTF | TGTGCCAGCATCGCTTCGGGGACACCCGCCTCTGGCTACACCTTC
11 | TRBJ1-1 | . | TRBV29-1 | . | CSVESAGRAFF | TGCAGCGTTGAATCGGCAGGACGGGCTTTCTTT
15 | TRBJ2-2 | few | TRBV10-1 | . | CASSAVRLNTGELFF | TGCGCCAGCAGTGCAGTAAGACTGAACACCGGGGAGCTGTTTTTT
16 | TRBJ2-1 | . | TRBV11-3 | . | CASSFWAGATYNEQFF | TGTGCCAGCAGCTTCTGGGCAGGGGCTACCTACAATGAGCAGTTCTTC
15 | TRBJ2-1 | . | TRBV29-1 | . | CSAFLLRVGYNEQFF | TGCAGCGCTTTCCTCCTTCGGGTGGGCTACAATGAGCAGTTCTTC
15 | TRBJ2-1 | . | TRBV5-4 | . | CASSLGPTSYNEQFF | TGTGCCAGCAGCTTGGGACCGACCTCCTACAATGAGCAGTTCTTC
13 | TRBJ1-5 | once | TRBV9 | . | CASSARVGQPQHF | TGTGCCAGCAGCGCCAGGGTCGGGCAGCCCCAGCATTTT
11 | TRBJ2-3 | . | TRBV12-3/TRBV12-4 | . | CASSFADTQYF | TGTGCCAGCAGTTTTGCAGATACGCAGTATTTT
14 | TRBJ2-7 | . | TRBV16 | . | CASSQSGAVSEQYF | TGTGCCAGCAGCCAATCGGGAGCTGTCTCCGAGCAGTACTTC
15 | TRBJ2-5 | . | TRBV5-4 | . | CASSLGLDRQETQYF | TGTGCCAGCTCCTTAGGCTTAGACAGGCAAGAGACCCAGTACTTC
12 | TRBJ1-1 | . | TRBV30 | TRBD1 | CAWSPGQGEAFF | TGTGCCTGGAGTCCCGGACAGGGGGAAGCTTTCTTT
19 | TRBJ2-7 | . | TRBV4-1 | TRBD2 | CASSQDSRTSGRGGYEQYF | TGCGCCAGCAGCCAAGATTCGAGGACTAGCGGGAGGGGCGGTTACGAGCAGTACTTC